The 13 T cell receptor beta chains reported below all come from one sample, sequenced in a study of T cells expressing NK-cell markers. TCRdb reprocessed the 5' RACE reads, with one entry per CDR3 protein and no DNA. This sample's table reports about 30,000 distinct CDR3 sequences. The sequencing input was blood T cells: a sorted CD56 or NKG2C T cell subset, CD4+ or CD8+ T cells, or bulk PBMC T cells (not recorded which). All receptors come from a woman aged 18 to 75 in good health.

This chain uses TRBV9 with TRBJ2-7; TCRdb returns TRBD2, unconfirmable since there is no DNA. From germline, CDR1 is SGDLS and CDR2 YYNGEE. The CDR3 loop spans 14 amino acids. CDR3 loop: CASSADWTNYEQYF.

The chain joins TRBV6-4 to TRBJ1-5; the TCRdb call, TRBD1, lacks DNA for checking. The CDR3 is made up of 22 amino acids. Germline-derived CDR1 and CDR2 are MRHNA and SNTAGT. The CDR3 loop is CASSDRSPLPGTGWGSNQPQHF.

The J gene is TRBJ2-7, the V gene TRBV4-1; TCRdb picks TRBD1, but there is no DNA to check that call. From germline, CDR1 is MGHRA and CDR2 YSYEKL. CDR3 length equals 16 residues. The CDR3 here is CASSQSPEGAPYEQYF.

V gene TRBV9 combines with J gene TRBJ2-5; TCRdb gives TRBD1 as the D gene, but with no DNA this cannot be confirmed. Germline loops: CDR1 SGDLS, CDR2 YYNGEE. CDR3 length: 14 residues. CDR3 residues: CASSVEGSSETQYF.

The V call is TRBV9, the J call TRBJ2-2; TCRdb's D call of TRBD1 is untestable without DNA. Germline values: CDR1 SGDLS, CDR2 YYNGEE. CDR3 length: 20 amino acids. The CDR3 spells CASSVGPYLTGGVDTGELFF.

The chain links TRBV27 to TRBJ2-1; lacking DNA, the TRBD2 call made by TCRdb goes unchecked. This CDR3 is 16 amino acids long. Germline V gene data show CDR1 as MNHEY and CDR2 as SMNVEV (reference sequence). The CDR3 loop reads CASSLLGGSLYNEQFF.

This chain uses TRBV19 with TRBJ1-1; TCRdb calls TRBD1, which cannot be checked without DNA. The length of the CDR3 is 17 residues. Germline V gene data show CDR1 as LNHDA and CDR2 as SQIVND (reference sequence). CDR3 residues: CASSTLGGGLPDTEAFF.

The chain uses TRBV3-1 and TRBJ2-7. Germline assignment: CDR1 LGHDT and CDR2 YNNKEL (reference sequence). The CDR3 is 17 residues long. The CDR3 sequence: CASSQEVGLWSSYEQYF.

The rearrangement links TRBV5-1 to TRBJ1-6; TCRdb calls TRBD1, which cannot be checked without DNA. The CDR3 covers 14 residues. Germline-derived CDR1 and CDR2 are SGHRS and YFSETQ. The CDR3 is CASSGGQGASPLHF.

CDR3 residues: CASSTAGGFGGNTIYF. The chain links TRBV7-9 to TRBJ1-3; there is no DNA to check the TCRdb D call of TRBD1. Germline V CDR1 and CDR2: SEHNR, FQNEAQ (reference sequence). This CDR3 has 16 residues.

The genes are TRBV13 and TRBJ2-6; TCRdb's D gene call, TRBD1, goes unchecked for lack of DNA. The germline gives CDR1 PRHDT, CDR2 FYEKMQ (reference sequence). CDR3 length: 16 residues. This chain's CDR3 is CASSSGPLSGANVLTF.

The chain recombines TRBV29-1 with TRBJ1-1; TCRdb indicates TRBD1, and absent DNA this call remains unverified. Germline V gene lookup returns CDR1 SQVTM and CDR2 ANQGSEA. The CDR3 runs 16 residues. The CDR3 protein is CSVEGPLAGVNTEAFF.

This chain joins TRBV4-2 and TRBJ2-1. This CDR3 has 15 residues. The germline CDR1 and CDR2 sequences are LGHNA and YNFKEQ. CDR3: CASSQEAGTYNEQFF.